This passage covers 2 T cell receptor beta chains from one sample sequenced in a study of T-cell memory formation after mild COVID-19. TCRdb ran MiXCR on the 5' RACE reads and lists one entry per CDR3 protein. Found here are fewer than 450,000 distinct CDR3 sequences, 20% to 25% of them singletons; the top ten hold around 8.1%. What was sequenced was PBMCs or a T cell subset sorted from them (not recorded which). Source of these receptors: an adult woman who had mild COVID-19 (a few samples of this study predate the infection). Cell type and time point are not known.

The rearrangement uses TRBV12-3 or TRBV12-4 and TRBJ2-3, with D perhaps being TRBD1 or TRBD2 (5 bases each). V was pared by 6 bases and J by 0 bases, with 16 bases between. The CDR3 has 16 amino acids. CDR3 coding DNA: TGTGCCAGCAGCCCGGGACCCCACAGTAGCACAGATACGCAGTATTTT. It codes for CASSPGPHSSTDTQYF.

The table lists this clonotype with a few counts. This chain links TRBV7-9 with TRBJ1-2; D remains ambiguous. There are 13 residues in the CDR3. With 5 bases removed from V and 6 bases from J, the gap between germline ends came to 13 bases. CDR1 is SEHNR, CDR2 FQNEAQ, per germline (reference sequence). The CDR3 reads CASSQLARNGYTF. Written as DNA, the CDR3 is TGTGCCAGCAGCCAACTGGCCAGAAATGGCTACACCTTC. The whole variable domain, remainder taken from reference TRBV7-9 and TRBJ1-2, is DTGVSQNPRHKITKRGQNVTFRCDPISEHNRLYWYRQTLGQGPEFLTYFQNEAQLEKSRLLSDRFSAERPKGSFSTLEIQRTEQGDSAMYLCASSQLARNGYTFGSGTRLTVV.